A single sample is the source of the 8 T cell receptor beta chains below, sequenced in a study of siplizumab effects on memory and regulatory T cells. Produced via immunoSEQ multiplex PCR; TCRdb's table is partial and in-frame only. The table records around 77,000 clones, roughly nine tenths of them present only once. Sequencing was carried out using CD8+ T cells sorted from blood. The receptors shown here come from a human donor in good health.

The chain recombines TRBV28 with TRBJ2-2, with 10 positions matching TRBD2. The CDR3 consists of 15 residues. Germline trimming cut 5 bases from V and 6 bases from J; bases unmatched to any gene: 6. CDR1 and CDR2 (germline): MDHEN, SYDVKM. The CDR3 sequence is CASSPRLAGAGELFF. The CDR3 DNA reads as TGTGCCAGCAGTCCCCGCCTAGCGGGAGCCGGGGAGCTGTTTTTT.

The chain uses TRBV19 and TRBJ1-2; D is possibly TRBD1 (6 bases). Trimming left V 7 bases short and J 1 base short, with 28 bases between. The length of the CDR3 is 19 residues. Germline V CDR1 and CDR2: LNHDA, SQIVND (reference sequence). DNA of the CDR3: TGTGCCAGTATTGATACACAGAGAACAGGGTCGGTCGGTAACTATGGCTACACCTTC. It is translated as CASIDTQRTGSVGNYGYTF.

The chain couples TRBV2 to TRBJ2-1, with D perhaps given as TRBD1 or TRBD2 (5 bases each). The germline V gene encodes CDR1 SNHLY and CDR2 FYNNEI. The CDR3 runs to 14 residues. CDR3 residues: CAGSGALTYNEQFF. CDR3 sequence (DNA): TGTGCGGGTTCCGGGGCGCTGACCTACAATGAGCAGTTCTTC.

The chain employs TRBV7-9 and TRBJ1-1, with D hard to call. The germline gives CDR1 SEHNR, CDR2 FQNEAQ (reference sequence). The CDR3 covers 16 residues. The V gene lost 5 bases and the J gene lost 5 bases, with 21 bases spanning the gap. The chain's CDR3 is CASSLTSTPAGTEAFF. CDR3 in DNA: TGTGCCAGCAGCCTTACTTCCACCCCGGCCGGGACTGAAGCTTTCTTT. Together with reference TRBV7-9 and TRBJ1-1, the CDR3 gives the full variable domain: DTGVSQNPRHKITKRGQNVTFRCDPISEHNRLYWYRQTLGQGPEFLTYFQNEAQLEKSRLLSDRFSAERPKGSFSTLEIQRTEQGDSAMYLCASSLTSTPAGTEAFFGQGTRLTVV.

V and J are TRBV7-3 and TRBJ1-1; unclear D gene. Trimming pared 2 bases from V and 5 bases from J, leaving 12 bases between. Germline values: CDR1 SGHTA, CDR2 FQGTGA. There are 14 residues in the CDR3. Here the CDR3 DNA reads TGTGCCAGCAGCTTAGGGGATTTTGGTACTGAAGCTTTCTTT. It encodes CASSLGDFGTEAFF.

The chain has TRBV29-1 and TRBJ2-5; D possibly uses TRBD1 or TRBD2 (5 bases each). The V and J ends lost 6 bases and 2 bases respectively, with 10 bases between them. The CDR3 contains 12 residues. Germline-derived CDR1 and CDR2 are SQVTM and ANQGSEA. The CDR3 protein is CSVWGLQETQYF. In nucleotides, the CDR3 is TGCAGCGTGTGGGGGTTACAAGAGACCCAGTACTTC.

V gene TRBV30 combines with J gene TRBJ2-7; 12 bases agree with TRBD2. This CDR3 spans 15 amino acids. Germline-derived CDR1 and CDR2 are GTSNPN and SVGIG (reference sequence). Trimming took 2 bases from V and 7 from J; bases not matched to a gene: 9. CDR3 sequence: CAWSLTSGSVYEQYF. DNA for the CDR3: TGTGCCTGGAGTTTGACTAGCGGGAGTGTTTATGAGCAGTACTTC.

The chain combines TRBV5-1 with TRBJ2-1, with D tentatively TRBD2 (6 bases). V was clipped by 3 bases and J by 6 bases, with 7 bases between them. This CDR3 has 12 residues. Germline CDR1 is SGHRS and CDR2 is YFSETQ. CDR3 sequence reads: CASSWDFNEQFF. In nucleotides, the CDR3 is TGCGCCAGCAGCTGGGACTTCAATGAGCAGTTCTTC.